This record concerns one T cell receptor beta chain sequence. As yet, its antigen is unknown. The sample originates from a study of CD8+ T cells in alopecia areata. Researchers gathered lesional scalp punch biopsies and peripheral blood from patients with alopecia areata. With 2 bases removed from V and 4 bases from J, the gap between germline ends came to 14 bases. The CDR3 is made up of 14 amino acids. Germline lookup yields CDR1 GTSNPN and CDR2 SVGIG (reference sequence). The authors extracted RNA and reverse transcribed it into cDNA as the sequencing template. Clones were sequenced by immunoSEQ multiplex PCR, and TCRdb holds only the in-frame ones, with some missing. The sample lists approximately 180,000 clones, roughly 60% occurring once. The study, taken as a whole, reports: Normal scalp had lower clonality than lesional scalp, with alopecia totalis/universalis lesions showing this most strongly. Resident alphabeta T-cell populations of normal skin are likewise subject to sequencing in scalp samples.

Sample: CD4+ T cells sorted from blood, taken at week 0. The sequence came from a human donor with alopecia areata. J is TRBJ2-5 and V is TRBV30; D unclear. The CDR3 nucleotides are TGTGCCTGGAGTCTGGGGTGGGTGGTAGAGACCCAGTACTTC. Its translation is CAWSLGWVVETQYF.